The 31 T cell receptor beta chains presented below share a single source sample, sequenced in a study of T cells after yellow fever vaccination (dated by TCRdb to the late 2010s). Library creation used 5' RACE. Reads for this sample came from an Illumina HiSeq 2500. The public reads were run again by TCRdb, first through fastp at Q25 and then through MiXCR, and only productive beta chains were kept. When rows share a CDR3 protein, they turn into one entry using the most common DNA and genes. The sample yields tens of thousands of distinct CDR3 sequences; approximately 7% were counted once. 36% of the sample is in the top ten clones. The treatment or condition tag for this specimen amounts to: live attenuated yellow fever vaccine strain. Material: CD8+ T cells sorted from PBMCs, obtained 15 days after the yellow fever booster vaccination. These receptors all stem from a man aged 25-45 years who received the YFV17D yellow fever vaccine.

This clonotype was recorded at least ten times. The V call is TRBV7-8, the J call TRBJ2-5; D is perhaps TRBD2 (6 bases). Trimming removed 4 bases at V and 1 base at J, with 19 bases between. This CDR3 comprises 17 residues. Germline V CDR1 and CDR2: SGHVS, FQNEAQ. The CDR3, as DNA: TGTGCCAGCAGCTACCCCAGCCCGGGAGAATTCCAAGAGACCCAGTACTTC. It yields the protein CASSYPSPGEFQETQYF.

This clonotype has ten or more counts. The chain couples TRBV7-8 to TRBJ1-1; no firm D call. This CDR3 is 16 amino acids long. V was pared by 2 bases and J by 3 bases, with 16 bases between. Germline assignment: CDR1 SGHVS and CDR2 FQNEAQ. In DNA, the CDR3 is TGTGCCAGCAGCTTAAATCCTCTGTTTAAGGACACTGAAGCTTTCTTT. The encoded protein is CASSLNPLFKDTEAFF. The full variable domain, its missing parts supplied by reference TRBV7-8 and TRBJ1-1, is GAGVSQSPRYKVAKRGQDVALRCDPISGHVSLFWYQQALGQGPEFLTYFQNEAQLDKSGLPSDRFFAERPEGSVSTLKIQRTQQEDSAVYLCASSLNPLFKDTEAFFGQGTRLTVV.

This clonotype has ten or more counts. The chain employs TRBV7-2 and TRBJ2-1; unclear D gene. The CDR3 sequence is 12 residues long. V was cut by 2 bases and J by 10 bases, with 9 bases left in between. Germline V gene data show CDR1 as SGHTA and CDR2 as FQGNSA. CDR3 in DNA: TGTGCCAGCAGCTTACTCCATCCGGAGCAGTTCTTC. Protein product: CASSLLHPEQFF. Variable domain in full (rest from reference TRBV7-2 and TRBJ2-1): GAGVSQSPSNKVTEKGKDVELRCDPISGHTALYWYRQSLGQGLEFLIYFQGNSAPDKSGLPSDRFSAERTGGSVSTLTIQRTQQEDSAVYLCASSLLHPEQFFGPGTRLTVL.

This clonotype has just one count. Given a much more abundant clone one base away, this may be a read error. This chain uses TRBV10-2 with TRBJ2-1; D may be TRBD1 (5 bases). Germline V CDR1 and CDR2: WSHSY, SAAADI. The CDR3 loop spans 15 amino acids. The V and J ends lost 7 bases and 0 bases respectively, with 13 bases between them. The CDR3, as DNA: TGCGCCAGCAAAGTGGGGCCCAGCTCCTACAATGAGCAGTTCTTC. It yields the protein CASKVGPSSYNEQFF.

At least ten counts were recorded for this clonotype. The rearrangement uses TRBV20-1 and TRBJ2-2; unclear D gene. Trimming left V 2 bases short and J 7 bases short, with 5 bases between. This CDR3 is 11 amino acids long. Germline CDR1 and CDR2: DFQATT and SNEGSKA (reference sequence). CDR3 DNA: TGCAGTGCTAGACTAGACGGGGAGCTGTTTTTT. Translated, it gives CSARLDGELFF.

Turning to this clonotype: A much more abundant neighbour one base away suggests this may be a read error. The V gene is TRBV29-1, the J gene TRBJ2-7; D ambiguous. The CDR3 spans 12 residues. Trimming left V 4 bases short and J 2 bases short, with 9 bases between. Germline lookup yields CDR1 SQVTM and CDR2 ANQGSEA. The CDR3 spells CSVALSPYEQYF. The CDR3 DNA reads TGCAGCGTTGCACTTTCCCCCTACGAGCAGTACTTC.

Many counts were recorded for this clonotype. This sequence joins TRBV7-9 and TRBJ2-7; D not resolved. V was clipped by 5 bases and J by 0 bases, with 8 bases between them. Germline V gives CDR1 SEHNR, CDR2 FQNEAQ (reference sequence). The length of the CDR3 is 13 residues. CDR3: CASSIGGSYEQYF. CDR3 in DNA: TGTGCCAGCAGCATAGGCGGCTCCTACGAGCAGTACTTC.

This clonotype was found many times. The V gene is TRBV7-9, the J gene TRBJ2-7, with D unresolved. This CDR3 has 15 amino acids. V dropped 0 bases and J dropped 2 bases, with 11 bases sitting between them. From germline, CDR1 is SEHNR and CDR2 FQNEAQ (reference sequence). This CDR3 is CASSLAGQAPYEQYF. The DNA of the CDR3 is TGTGCCAGCAGCTTAGCGGGCCAAGCTCCCTACGAGCAGTACTTC.

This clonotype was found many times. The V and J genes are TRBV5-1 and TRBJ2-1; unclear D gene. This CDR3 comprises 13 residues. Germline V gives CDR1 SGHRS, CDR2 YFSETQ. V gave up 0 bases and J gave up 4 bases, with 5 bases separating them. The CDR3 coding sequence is TGCGCCAGCAGCTTGGAAGCGTACAATGAGCAGTTCTTC. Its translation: CASSLEAYNEQFF. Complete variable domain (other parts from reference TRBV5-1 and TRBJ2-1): KAGVTQTPRYLIKTRGQQVTLSCSPISGHRSVSWYQQTPGQGLQFLFEYFSETQRNKGNFPGRFSGRQFSNSRSEMNVSTLELGDSALYLCASSLEAYNEQFFGPGTRLTVL.

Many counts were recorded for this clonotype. The CDR3 loop reads CASSRTSGRGHNEQFF. The CDR3 bases are TGTGCCAGCAGCCGAACTAGCGGAAGGGGCCACAATGAGCAGTTCTTC. The chain links TRBV9 to TRBJ2-1; 8 bases are a match to TRBD2. Germline V lookup: CDR1 SGDLS, CDR2 YYNGEE. Trimming removed 4 bases from V and 5 bases from J; junction bases left unmatched: 11. This CDR3 contains 16 residues.

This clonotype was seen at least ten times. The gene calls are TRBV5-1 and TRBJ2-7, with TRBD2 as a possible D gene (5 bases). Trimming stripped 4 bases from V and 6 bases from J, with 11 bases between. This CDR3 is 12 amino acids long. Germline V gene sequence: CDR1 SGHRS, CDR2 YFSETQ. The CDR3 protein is CASSPRGGEQYF. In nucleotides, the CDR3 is TGCGCCAGCAGCCCCCGTGGAGGCGAGCAGTACTTC.

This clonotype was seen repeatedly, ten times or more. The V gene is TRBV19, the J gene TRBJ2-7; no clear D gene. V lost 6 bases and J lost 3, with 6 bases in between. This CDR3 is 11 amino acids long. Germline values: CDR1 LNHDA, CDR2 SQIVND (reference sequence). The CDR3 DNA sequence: TGTGCCAGTAGCGACCACTACGAGCAGTACTTC. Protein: CASSDHYEQYF.

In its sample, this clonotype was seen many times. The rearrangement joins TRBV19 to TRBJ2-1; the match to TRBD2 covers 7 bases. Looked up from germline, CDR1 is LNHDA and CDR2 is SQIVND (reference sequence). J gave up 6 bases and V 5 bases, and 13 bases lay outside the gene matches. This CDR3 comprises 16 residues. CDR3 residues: CASSPYPSGIANEQFF. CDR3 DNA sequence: TGTGCCAGTAGTCCCTATCCTAGCGGAATTGCCAATGAGCAGTTCTTC.

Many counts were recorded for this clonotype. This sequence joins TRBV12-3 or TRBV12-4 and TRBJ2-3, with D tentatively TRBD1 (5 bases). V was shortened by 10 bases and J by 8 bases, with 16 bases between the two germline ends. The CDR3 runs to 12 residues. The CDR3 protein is CAIADTPGTQYF. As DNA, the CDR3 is TGTGCCATCGCGGACACCCCGGGTACGCAGTATTTT.

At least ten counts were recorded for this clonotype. CDR3 DNA: TGTGCCAGCCCTAAGACAGGGGGACCTAGCAATCAGCCCCAGCATTTT. Its protein is CASPKTGGPSNQPQHF. The chain uses TRBV12-3 or TRBV12-4 and TRBJ1-5; 9 nucleotides agree with TRBD1. The CDR3 runs 16 residues. Trimming at V came to 8 bases and at J to 0 bases, leaving 8 bases not matched to a gene.

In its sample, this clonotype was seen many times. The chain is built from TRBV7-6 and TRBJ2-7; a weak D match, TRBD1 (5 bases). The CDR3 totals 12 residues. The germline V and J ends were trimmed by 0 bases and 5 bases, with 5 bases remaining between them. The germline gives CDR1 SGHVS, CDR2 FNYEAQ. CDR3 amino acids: CASSLAGDEQYF. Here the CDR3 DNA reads TGTGCCAGCAGCTTAGCAGGGGACGAGCAGTACTTC.

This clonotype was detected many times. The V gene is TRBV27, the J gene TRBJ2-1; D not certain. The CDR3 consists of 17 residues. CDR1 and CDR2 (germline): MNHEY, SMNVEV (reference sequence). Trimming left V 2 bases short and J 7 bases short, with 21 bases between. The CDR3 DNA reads TGTGCCAGCAGTTTAGTCGACCTCTCCACCGACCCGAATGAGCAGTTCTTC. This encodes CASSLVDLSTDPNEQFF.

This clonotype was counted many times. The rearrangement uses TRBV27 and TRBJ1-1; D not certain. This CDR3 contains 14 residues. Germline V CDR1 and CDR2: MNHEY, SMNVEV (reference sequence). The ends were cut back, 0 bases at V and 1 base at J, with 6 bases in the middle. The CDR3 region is CASSLSVENTEAFF. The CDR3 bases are TGTGCCAGCAGTTTATCTGTAGAGAACACTGAAGCTTTCTTT.

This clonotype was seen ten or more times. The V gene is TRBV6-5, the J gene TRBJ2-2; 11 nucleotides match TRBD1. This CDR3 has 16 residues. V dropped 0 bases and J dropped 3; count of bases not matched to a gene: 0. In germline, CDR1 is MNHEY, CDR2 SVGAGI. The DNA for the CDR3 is TGTGCCAGCAGTTACTCGGGACAGGGGGACACCGGGGAGCTGTTTTTT. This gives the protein CASSYSGQGDTGELFF.

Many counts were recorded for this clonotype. The CDR3: CASSLWQGHTDTQYF. CDR3 bases: TGTGCCAGCAGTTTATGGCAGGGGCACACAGATACGCAGTATTTT. V and J are TRBV27 and TRBJ2-3, with a possible D match to TRBD1 (6 bases). Germline lookup yields CDR1 MNHEY and CDR2 SMNVEV (reference sequence). The CDR3 is 15 amino acids. The V gene lost 1 base and the J gene lost 2 bases, with 10 bases spanning the gap.

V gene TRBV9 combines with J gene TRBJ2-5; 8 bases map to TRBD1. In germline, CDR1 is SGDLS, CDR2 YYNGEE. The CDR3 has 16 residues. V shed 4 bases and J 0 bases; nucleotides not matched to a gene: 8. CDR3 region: CASSPRGPGYQETQYF. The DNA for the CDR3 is TGTGCCAGCAGCCCCAGGGGGCCGGGGTACCAAGAGACCCAGTACTTC. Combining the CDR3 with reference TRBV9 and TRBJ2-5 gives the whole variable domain DSGVTQTPKHLITATGQRVTLRCSPRSGDLSVYWYQQSLDQGLQFLIQYYNGEERAKGNILERFSAQQFPDLHSELNLSSLELGDSALYFCASSPRGPGYQETQYFGPGTRLLVL.

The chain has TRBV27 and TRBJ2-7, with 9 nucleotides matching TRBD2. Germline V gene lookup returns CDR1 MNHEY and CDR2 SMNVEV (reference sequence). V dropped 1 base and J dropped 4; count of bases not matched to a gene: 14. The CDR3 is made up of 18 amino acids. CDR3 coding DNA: TGTGCCAGCAGTTTATTGCCCTTGCCTAGCGGGGAAACATACGAGCAGTACTTC. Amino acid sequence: CASSLLPLPSGETYEQYF.

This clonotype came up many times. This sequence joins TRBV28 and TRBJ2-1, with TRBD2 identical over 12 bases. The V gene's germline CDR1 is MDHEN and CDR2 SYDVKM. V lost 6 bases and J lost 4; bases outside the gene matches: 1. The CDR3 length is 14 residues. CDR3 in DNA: TGTGCCAGCAGGGGACTAGCGGGTTACAATGAGCAGTTCTTC. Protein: CASRGLAGYNEQFF.

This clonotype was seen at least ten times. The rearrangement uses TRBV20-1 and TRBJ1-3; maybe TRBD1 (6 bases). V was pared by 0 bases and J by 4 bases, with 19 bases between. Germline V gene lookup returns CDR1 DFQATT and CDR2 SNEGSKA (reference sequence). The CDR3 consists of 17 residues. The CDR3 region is CSARDLPRDMGGNTIYF. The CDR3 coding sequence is TGCAGTGCTAGAGACCTTCCCCGGGACATGGGAGGAAACACCATATATTTT.

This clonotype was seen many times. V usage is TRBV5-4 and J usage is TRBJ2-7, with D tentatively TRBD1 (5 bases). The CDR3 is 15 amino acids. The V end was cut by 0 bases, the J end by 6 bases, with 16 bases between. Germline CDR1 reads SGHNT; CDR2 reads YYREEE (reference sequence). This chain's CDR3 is CASSLGAGPQGEQYF. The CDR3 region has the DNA TGTGCCAGCAGCTTGGGGGCAGGGCCGCAAGGCGAGCAGTACTTC.

The CDR3 protein is CASSVEAYQSSSYEQYF. The CDR3 DNA reads as TGTGCCAGCAGCGTAGAAGCGTACCAGTCAAGCTCCTACGAGCAGTACTTC. This sequence joins TRBV9 and TRBJ2-7; D call uncertain. V was pared by 0 bases and J by 0 bases, with 16 bases between. Germline assignment: CDR1 SGDLS and CDR2 YYNGEE. CDR3 length: 17 amino acids.

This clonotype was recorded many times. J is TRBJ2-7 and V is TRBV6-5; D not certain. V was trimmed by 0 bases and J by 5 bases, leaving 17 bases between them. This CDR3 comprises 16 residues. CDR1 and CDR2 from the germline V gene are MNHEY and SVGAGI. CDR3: CASSYSIQMKRNEQYF. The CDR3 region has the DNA TGTGCCAGCAGTTACTCGATCCAAATGAAGAGGAACGAGCAGTACTTC.

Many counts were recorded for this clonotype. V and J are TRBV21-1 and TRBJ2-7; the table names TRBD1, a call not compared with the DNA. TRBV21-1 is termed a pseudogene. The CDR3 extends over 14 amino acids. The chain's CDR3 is CASSKGAPEYEQYF. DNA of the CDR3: TGTGCCAGCAGCAAAGGGGCCCCCGAATACGAGCAGTACTTC.

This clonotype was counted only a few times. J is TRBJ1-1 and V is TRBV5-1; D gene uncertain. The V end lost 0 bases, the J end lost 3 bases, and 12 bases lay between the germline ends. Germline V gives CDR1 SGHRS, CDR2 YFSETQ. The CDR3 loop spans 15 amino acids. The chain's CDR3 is CASSLVPGRYTEAFF. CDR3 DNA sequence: TGCGCCAGCAGCTTGGTTCCGGGGAGGTACACTGAAGCTTTCTTT.

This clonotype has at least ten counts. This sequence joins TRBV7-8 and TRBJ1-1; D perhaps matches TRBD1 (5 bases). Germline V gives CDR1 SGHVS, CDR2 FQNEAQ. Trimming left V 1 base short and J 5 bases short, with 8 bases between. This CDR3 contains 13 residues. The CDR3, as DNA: TGTGCCAGCAGCTTAGAAGCAGGGACTGAAGCTTTCTTT. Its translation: CASSLEAGTEAFF.

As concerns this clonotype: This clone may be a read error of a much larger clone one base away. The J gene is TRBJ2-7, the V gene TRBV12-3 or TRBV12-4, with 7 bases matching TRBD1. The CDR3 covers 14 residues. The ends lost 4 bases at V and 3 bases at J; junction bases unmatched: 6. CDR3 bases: TGTGCCAGCAGTTACGGACAGGAGAACTACGAGCAGTACTTC. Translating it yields CASSYGQENYEQYF.